This T cell receptor beta chain was sequenced for a study of tumor-infiltrating lymphocytes in primary liver carcinoma. TCR beta cDNA came from roughly 0.45 ug total RNA, primed with a constant-region primer. Researchers made the TCR beta libraries by running three nested multiplex PCR rounds with slightly modified ARM-PCR. A C-beta reverse primer was combined with TRBV1-TRBV30 forward primers in the first two PCR rounds, and each round had around 11 cycles. In TCRdb, the multiplex PCR reads were re-called with MiXCR into one record per CDR3 protein. The sample contains fewer than 80,000 distinct CDR3 sequences, roughly 71% of which appear only once. V was shortened by 11 bases and J by 5 bases, with 22 bases between the two germline ends. This CDR3 comprises 15 residues. Germline CDR1 and CDR2: LNHDA and SQIVND (reference sequence). Scientists recovered RNA and DNA together from approximately 20-30 mg of unsorted bulk tissue.

This rearrangement joins TRBV19 to TRBJ1-5, with a possible D match to TRBD1 (5 bases). The sample was tumor-adjacent normal liver tissue. The source of this sequence is a man aged 35-49 years with primary liver carcinoma and hepatitis B virus infection. The CDR3 DNA sequence: TGTGCCTTTAGTATGACCCCGGGGGGGTATCAGCCCCAGCATTTT. Translation gives CAFSMTPGGYQPQHF.